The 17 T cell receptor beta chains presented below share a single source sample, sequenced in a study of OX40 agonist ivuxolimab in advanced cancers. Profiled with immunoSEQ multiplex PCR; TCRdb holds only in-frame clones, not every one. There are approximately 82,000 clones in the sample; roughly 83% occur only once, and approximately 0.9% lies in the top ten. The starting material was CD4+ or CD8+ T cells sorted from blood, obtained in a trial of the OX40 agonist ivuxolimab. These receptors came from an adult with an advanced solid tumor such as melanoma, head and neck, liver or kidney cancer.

The CDR3 spells CASSRTGVNTGELFF. CDR3 DNA: TGTGCCAGCAGCCGGACAGGGGTAAACACCGGGGAGCTGTTTTTT. The rearrangement joins TRBV6-5 to TRBJ2-2; 9 bases agree with TRBD1. J was trimmed by 2 bases and V by 6 bases; bases with no gene match: 4. The CDR3 totals 15 residues. Germline V CDR1 and CDR2: MNHEY, SVGAGI.

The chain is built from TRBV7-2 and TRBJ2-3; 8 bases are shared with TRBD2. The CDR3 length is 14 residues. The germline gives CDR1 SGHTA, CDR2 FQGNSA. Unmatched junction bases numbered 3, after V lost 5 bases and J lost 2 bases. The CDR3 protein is CASSKGLATDTQYF. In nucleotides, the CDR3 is TGTGCCAGCAGCAAAGGACTAGCCACAGATACGCAGTATTTT. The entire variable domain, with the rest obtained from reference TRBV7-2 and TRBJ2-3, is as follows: GAGVSQSPSNKVTEKGKDVELRCDPISGHTALYWYRQSLGQGLEFLIYFQGNSAPDKSGLPSDRFSAERTGGSVSTLTIQRTQQEDSAVYLCASSKGLATDTQYFGPGTRLTVL.

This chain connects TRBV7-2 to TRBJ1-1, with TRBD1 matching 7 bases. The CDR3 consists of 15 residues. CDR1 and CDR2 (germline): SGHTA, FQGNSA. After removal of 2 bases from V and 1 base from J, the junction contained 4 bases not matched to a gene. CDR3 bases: TGTGCCAGCAGCTTACGACAGGGACCGAACACTGAAGCTTTCTTT. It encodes CASSLRQGPNTEAFF.

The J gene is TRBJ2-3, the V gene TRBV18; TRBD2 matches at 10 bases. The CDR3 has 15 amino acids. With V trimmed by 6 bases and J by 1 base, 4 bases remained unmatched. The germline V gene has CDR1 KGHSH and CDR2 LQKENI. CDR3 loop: CASSRAGGGTDTQYF. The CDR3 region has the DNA TGTGCCAGCTCTCGAGCGGGGGGGGGCACAGATACGCAGTATTTT. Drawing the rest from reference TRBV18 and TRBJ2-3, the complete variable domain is NAGVMQNPRHLVRRRGQEARLRCSPMKGHSHVYWYRQLPEEGLKFMVYLQKENIIDESGMPKERFSAEFPKEGPSILRIQQVVRGDSAAYFCASSRAGGGTDTQYFGPGTRLTVL.

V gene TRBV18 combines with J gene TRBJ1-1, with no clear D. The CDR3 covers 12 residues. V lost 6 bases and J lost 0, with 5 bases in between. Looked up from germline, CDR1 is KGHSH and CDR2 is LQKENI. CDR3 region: CASSRMNTEAFF. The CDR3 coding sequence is TGTGCCAGCTCCCGGATGAACACTGAAGCTTTCTTT.

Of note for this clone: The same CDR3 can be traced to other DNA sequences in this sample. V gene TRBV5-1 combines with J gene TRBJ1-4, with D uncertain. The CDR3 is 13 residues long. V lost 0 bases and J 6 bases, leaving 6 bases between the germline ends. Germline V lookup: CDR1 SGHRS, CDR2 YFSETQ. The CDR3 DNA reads TGCGCCAGCAGCTTGGGGACCGATGAAAAACTGTTTTTT. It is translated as CASSLGTDEKLFF.

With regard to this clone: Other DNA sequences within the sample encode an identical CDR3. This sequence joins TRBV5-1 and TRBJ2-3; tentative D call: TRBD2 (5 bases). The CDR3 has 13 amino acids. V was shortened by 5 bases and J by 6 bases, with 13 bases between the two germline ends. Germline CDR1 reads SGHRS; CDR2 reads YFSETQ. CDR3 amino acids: CASSFPGEDTQYF. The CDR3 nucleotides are TGCGCCAGCAGTTTCCCCGGGGAGGATACGCAGTATTTT.

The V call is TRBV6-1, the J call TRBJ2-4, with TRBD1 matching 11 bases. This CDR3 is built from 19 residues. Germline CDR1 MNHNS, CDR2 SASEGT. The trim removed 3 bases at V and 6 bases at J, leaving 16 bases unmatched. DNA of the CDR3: TGTGCCAGCAGTGAGTTCTCTAGCGGACAGGGGGCAGTGAGAAACATTCAGTACTTC. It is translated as CASSEFSSGQGAVRNIQYF.

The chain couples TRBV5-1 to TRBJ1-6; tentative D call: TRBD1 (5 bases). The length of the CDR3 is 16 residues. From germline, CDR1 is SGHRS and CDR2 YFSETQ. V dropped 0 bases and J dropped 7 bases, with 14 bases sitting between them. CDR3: CASSLGGDYGNSPLHF. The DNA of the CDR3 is TGCGCCAGCAGCTTGGGAGGGGACTACGGGAATTCACCCCTCCACTTT.

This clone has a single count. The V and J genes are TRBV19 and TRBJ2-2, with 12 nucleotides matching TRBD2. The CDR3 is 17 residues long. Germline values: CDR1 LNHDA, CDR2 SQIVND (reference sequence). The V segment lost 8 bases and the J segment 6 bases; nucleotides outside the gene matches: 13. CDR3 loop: CASSTSGGSVLAGELFF. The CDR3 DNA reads TGTGCCAGTTCGACTAGCGGGGGATCGGTTCTCGCCGGGGAGCTGTTTTTT. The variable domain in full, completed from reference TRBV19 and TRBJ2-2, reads DGGITQSPKYLFRKEGQNVTLSCEQNLNHDAMYWYRQDPGQGLRLIYYSQIVNDFQKGDIAEGYSVSREKKESFPLTVTSAQKNPTAFYLCASSTSGGSVLAGELFFGEGSRLTVL.

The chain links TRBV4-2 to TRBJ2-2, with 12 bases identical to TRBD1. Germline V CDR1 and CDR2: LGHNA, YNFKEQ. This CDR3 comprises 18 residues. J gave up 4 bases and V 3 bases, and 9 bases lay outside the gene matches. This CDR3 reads CASSHSGTGGAGTGELFF. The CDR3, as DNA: TGTGCCAGCAGCCACTCCGGGACAGGGGGCGCGGGCACCGGGGAGCTGTTTTTT.

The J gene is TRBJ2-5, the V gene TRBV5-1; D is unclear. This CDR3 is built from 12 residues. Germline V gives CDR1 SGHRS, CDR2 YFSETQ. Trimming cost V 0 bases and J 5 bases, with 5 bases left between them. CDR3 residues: CASSLVRETQYF. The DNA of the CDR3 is TGCGCCAGCAGCTTGGTCCGGGAGACCCAGTACTTC.

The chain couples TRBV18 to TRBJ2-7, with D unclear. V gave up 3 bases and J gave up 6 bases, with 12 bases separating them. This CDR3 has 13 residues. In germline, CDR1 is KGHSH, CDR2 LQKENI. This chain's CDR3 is CASSPAPAPEQYF. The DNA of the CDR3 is TGTGCCAGCTCACCGGCACCGGCCCCCGAGCAGTACTTC.

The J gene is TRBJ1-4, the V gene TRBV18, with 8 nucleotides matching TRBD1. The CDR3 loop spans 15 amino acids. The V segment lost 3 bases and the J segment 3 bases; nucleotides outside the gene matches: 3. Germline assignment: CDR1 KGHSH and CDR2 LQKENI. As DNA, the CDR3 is TGTGCCAGCTCACCCCCGGGACAGGCTAATGAAAAACTGTTTTTT. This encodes CASSPPGQANEKLFF.

CDR3 in amino acids: CASNRELNTEAFF. The CDR3 coding sequence is TGTGCTTCGAACAGGGAATTGAACACTGAAGCTTTCTTT. This rearrangement joins TRBV10-3 to TRBJ1-1, with D perhaps TRBD1 (6 bases). The length of the CDR3 is 13 residues. In germline, CDR1 is ENHRY, CDR2 SYGVKD.

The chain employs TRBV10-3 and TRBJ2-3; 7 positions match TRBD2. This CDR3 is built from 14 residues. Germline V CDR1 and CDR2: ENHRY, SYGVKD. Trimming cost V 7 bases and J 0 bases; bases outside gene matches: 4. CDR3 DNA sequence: TGTGCCATCAAATCTAGCGGTAGCACAGATACGCAGTATTTT. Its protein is CAIKSSGSTDTQYF.

CDR3 nucleotide sequence: TGTGCCAGCAGCTTTACTTGGTCACTTGATTATGGCTACACCTTC. Its protein is CASSFTWSLDYGYTF. V usage is TRBV5-6 and J usage is TRBJ1-2; no clear D gene. Germline lookup yields CDR1 SGHDT and CDR2 YYEEEE. CDR3 length: 15 residues. The V and J ends lost 2 bases and 5 bases respectively, with 16 bases between them.